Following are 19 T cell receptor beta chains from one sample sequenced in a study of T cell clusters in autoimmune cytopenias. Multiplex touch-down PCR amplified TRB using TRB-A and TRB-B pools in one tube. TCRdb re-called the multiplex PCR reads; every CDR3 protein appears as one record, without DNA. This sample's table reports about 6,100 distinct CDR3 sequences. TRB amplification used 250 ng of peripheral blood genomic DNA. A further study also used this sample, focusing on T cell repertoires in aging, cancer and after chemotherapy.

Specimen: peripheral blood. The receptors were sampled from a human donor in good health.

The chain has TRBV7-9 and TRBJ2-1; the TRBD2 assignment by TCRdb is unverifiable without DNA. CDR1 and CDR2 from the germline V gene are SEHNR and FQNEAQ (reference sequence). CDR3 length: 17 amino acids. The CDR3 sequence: CASSLPSGGPSYNEQFF.

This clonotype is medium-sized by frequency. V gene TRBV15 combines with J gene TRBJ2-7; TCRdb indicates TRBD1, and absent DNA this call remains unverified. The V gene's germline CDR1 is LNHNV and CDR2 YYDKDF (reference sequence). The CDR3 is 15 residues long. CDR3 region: CATSIRTGPGYEQYF.

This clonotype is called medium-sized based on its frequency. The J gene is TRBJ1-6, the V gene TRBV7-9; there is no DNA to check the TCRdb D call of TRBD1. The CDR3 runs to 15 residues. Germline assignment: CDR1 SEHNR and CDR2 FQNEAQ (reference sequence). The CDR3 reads CASSLRQGADSPLHF.

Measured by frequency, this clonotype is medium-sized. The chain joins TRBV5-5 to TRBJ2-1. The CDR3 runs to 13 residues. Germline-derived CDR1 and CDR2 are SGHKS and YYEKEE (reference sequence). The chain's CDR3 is CASSSYIYNEQFF.

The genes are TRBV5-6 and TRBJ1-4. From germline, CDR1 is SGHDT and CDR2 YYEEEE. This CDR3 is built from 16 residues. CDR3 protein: CASSSGQGGFQSELFF.

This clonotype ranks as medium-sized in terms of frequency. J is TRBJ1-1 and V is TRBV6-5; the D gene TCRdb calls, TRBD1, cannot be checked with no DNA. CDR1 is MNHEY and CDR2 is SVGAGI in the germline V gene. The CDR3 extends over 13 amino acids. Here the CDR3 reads CASSYEGRGEAFF.

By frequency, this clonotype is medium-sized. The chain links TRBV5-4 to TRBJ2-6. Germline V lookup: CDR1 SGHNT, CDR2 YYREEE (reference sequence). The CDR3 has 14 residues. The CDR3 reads CAAVGGSGANVLTF. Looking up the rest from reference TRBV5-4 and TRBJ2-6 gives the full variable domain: ETGVTQSPTHLIKTRGQQVTLRCSSQSGHNTVSWYQQALGQGPQFIFQYYREEENGRGNFPPRFSGLQFPNYSSELNVNALELDDSALYLCAAVGGSGANVLTFGAGSRLTVL.

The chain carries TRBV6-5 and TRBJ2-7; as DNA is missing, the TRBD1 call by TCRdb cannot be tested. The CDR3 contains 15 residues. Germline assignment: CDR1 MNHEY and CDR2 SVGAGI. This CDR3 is CASSRQGGSSYEQYF.

The CDR3 region is CASSQEIGLVQMPQYF. The gene calls are TRBV4-3 and TRBJ2-3. Germline CDR1 and CDR2: LGHNA and YSLEER. The CDR3 totals 16 residues.

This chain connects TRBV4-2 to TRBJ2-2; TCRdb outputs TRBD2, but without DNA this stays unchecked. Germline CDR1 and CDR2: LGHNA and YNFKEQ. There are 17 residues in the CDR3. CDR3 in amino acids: CASSSRQGGKDTGELFF.

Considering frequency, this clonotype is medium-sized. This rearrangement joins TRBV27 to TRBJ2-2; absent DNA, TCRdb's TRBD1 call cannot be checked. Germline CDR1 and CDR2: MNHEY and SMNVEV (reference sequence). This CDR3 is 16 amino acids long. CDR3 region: CATARSGTGATGELFF.

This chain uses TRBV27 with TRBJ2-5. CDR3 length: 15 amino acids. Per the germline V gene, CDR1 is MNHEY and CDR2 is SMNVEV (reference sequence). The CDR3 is CASSVATSIGETQYF.

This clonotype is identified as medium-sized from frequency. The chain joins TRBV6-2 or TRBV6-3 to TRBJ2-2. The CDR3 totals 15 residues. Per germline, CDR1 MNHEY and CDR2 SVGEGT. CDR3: CASSYRGGHTGELFF.

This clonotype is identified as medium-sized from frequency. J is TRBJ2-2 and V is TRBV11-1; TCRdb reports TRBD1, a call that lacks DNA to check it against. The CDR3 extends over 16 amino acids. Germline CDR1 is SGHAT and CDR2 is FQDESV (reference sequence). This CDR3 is CASSRRWGSRDGELFF.

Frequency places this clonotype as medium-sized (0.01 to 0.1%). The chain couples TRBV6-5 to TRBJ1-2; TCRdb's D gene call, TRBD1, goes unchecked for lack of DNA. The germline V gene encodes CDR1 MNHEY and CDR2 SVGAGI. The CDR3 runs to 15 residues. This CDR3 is CASSRREGGFYGYTF.

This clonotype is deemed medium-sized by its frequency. CDR3 in amino acids: CASSYSVQEGNSPLHF. This rearrangement joins TRBV6-5 to TRBJ1-6. The CDR3 is 16 amino acids. CDR1 and CDR2 from the germline V gene are MNHEY and SVGAGI.

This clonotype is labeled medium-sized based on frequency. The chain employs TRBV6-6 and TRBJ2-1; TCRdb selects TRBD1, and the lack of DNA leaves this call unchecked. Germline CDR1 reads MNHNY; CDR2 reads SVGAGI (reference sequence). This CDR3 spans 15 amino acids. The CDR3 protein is CASRAGVSSYNEQFF.

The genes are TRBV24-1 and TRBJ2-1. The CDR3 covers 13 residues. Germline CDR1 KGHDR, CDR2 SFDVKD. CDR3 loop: CATSDSQLGEQFF.

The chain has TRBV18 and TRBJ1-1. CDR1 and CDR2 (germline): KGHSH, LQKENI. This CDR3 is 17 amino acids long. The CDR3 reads CASSPVSPTAMNTEAFF.